This TCR beta chain was observed in a study of blood T cell repertoires in COVID-19. The Seattle site enrolled patients during active infection and followed them longitudinally. Authors' methods: Reference gene primer amplification in the assay estimated nucleated cell counts. Only in-frame clones appear in the TCRdb table, and some are missing; sequencing was by immunoSEQ multiplex PCR. That table is the source of V, J and clone size, and D and trimming were worked out from the DNA. The repertoire holds around 370,000 clones, with about nine tenths as singletons. The CDR3 is 13 residues long. Germline V gene lookup returns CDR1 SGHTS and CDR2 YDEGEE. V gave up 1 base and J gave up 3 bases, with 8 bases separating them.

The sequence was collected from a woman between 65 and 79 years old with COVID-19, enrolled during active disease. This chain uses TRBV5-8 with TRBJ2-7; D ambiguous. The sequencing sample was made of peripheral blood. CDR3 DNA: TGTGCCAGCAGCTTGAGGCAGGTCTACGAGCAGTACTTC. It yields the protein CASSLRQVYEQYF.